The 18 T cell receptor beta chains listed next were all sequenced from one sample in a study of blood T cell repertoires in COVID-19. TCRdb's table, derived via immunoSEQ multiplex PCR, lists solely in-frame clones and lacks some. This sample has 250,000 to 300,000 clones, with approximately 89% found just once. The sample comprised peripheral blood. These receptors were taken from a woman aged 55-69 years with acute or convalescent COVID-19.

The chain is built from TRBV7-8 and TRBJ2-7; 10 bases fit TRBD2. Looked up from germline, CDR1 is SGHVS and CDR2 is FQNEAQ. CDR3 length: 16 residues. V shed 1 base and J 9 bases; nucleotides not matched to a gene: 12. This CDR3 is CASSLGTGTSDFGQYF. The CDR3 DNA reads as TGTGCCAGCAGCTTAGGTACCGGGACTAGCGATTTCGGGCAGTACTTC.

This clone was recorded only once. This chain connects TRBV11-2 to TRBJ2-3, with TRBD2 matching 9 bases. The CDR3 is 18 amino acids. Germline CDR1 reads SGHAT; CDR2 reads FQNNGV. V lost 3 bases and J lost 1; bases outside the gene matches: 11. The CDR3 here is CASSLSLAGFFGTDTQYF. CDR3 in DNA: TGTGCCAGCAGCTTGAGCCTAGCGGGGTTCTTTGGCACAGATACGCAGTATTTT.

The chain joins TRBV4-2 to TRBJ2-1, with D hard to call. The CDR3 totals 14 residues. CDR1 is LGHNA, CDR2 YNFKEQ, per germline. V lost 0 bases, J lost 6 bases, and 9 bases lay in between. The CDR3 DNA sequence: TGTGCCAGCAGCCAAGAAACAACCCTCAATGAGCAGTTCTTC. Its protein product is CASSQETTLNEQFF.

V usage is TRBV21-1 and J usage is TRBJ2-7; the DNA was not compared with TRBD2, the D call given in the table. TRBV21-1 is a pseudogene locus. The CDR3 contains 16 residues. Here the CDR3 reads CASSKKADRGAYEQYF. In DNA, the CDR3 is TGTGCCAGCAGCAAAAAAGCGGACCGGGGGGCCTACGAGCAGTACTTC.

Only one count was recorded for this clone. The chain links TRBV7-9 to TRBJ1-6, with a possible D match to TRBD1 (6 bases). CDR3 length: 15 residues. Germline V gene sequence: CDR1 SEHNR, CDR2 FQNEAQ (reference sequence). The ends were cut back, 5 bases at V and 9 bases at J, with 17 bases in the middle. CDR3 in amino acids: CASSPYGQRISPLHF. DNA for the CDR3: TGTGCCAGCAGCCCCTATGGACAGCGGATTTCACCCCTCCACTTT.

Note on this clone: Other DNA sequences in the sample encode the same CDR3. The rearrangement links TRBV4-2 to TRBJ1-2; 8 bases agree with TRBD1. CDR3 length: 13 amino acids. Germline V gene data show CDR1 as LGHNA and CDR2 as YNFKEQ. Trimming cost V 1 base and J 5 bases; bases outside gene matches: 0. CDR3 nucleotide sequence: TGTGCCAGCAGCCAAGGACAGGGGTATGGCTACACCTTC. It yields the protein CASSQGQGYGYTF.

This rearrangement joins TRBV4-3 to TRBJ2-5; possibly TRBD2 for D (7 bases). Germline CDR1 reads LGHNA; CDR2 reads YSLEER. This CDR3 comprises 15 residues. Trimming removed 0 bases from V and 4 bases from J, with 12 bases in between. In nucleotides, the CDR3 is TGCGCCAGCAGCCAAGATGTGGGAGGGGGAGAGACCCAGTACTTC. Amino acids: CASSQDVGGGETQYF.

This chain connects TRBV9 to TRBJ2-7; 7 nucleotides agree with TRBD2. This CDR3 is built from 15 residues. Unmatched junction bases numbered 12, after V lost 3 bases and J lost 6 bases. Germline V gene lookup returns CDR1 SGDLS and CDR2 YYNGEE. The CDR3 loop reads CASSATGGIAGEQYF. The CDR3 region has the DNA TGTGCCAGCAGCGCGACCGGGGGGATAGCGGGCGAGCAGTACTTC.

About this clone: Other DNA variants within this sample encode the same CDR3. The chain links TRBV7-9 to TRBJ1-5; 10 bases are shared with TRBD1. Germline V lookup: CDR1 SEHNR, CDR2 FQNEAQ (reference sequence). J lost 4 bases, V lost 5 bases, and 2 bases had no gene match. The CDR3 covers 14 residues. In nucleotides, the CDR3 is TGTGCCAGCAGCAGGGACAGGGGAAATCAGCCCCAGCATTTT. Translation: CASSRDRGNQPQHF.

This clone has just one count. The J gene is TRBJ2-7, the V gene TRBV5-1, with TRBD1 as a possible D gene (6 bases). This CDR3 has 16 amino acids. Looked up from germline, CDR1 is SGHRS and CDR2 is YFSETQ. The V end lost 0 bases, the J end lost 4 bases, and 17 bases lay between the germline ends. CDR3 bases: TGCGCCAGCAGCTTGGCTTCCGGGACATTGGAGTACGAGCAGTACTTC. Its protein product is CASSLASGTLEYEQYF. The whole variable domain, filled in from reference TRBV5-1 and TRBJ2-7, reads KAGVTQTPRYLIKTRGQQVTLSCSPISGHRSVSWYQQTPGQGLQFLFEYFSETQRNKGNFPGRFSGRQFSNSRSEMNVSTLELGDSALYLCASSLASGTLEYEQYFGPGTRLTVT.

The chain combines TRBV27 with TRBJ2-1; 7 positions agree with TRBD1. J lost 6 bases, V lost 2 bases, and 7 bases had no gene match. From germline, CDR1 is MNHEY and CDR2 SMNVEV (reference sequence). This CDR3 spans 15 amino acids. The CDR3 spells CASSLPRGLSNEQFF. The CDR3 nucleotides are TGTGCCAGCAGTTTACCCAGGGGGTTGTCCAATGAGCAGTTCTTC.

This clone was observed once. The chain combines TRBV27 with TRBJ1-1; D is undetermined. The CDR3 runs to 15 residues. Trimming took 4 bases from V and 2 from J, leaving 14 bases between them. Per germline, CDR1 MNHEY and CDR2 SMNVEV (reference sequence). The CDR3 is CASSYDRFGNTEAFF. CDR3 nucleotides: TGTGCCAGCAGTTATGATCGCTTCGGTAACACTGAAGCTTTCTTT.

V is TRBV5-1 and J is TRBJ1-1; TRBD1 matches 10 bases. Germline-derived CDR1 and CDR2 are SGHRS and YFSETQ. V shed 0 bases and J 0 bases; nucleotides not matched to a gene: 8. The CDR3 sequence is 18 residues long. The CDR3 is CASSLGDRGVLVNTEAFF. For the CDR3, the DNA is TGCGCCAGCAGCTTGGGGGACAGGGGCGTTTTGGTGAACACTGAAGCTTTCTTT.

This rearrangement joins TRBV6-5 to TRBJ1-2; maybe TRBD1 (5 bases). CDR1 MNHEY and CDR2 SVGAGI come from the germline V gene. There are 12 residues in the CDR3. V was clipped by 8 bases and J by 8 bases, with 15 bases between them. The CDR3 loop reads CASLGQGNGYTF. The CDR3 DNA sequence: TGTGCCAGCTTGGGGCAGGGCAACGGCTACACCTTC.

The DNA for the CDR3 is TGCGCCAGCAGCCACGGGACAGGAACACTTTACGAGCAGTACTTC. Encoded protein: CASSHGTGTLYEQYF. The gene calls are TRBV4-1 and TRBJ2-7; 8 nucleotides agree with TRBD1. The CDR3 totals 15 residues. CDR1 and CDR2 (germline): MGHRA, YSYEKL. With V trimmed by 3 bases and J by 4 bases, 8 bases remained unmatched.

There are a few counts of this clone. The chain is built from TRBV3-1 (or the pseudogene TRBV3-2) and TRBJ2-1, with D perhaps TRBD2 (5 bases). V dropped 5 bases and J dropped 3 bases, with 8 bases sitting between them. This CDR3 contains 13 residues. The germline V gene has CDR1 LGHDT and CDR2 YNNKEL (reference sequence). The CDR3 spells CASSDGLYNEQFF. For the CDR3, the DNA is TGTGCCAGCAGCGACGGACTCTACAATGAGCAGTTCTTC.

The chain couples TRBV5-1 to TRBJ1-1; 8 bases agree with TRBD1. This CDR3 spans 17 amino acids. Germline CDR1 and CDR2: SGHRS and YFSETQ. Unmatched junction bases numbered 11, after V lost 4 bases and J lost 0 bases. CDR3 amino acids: CASSQGAVTGVNTEAFF. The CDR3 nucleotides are TGCGCCAGCAGCCAGGGGGCTGTGACTGGCGTGAACACTGAAGCTTTCTTT.

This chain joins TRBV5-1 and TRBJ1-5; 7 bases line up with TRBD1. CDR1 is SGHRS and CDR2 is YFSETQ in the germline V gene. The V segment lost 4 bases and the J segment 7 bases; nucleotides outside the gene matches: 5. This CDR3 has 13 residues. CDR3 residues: CASSRTGVQPQHF. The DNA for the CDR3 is TGCGCCAGCAGCCGAACAGGGGTCCAGCCCCAGCATTTT.